This T cell receptor beta chain was profiled in a study of control samples from healthy donors and cancer patients. The germline V gene has CDR1 LNHDA and CDR2 SQIVND (reference sequence). With V trimmed by 7 bases and J by 3 bases, 11 bases remained unmatched. CDR3 size: 15 residues. The table came from immunoSEQ multiplex PCR; TCRdb's copy has only in-frame clones and leaves some out. The table lists 100,000 to 110,000 clones, about 90% of them singletons. The sequence was collected from a woman aged 50 to 60 in good health. The sequenced material came from blood. The chain carries TRBV19 and TRBJ1-2, with 7 positions matching TRBD1. The CDR3, as DNA: TGTGCCAGTACTAGGTTCACAGGGGCGGACTATGGCTACACCTTC. Amino acids: CASTRFTGADYGYTF.